This TCR beta chain was captured in a study of OX40 agonist ivuxolimab in advanced cancers. Study details: Clinicians treated patients with ivuxolimab, an agonistic anti-OX40 (CD134) antibody. Ivuxolimab, which patients received intravenously every 2 weeks, was dosed at 0.01 to 10 mg/kg. Broader study findings: On average, a greater number of expanded clones characterised CD8+ T cells relative to CD4+.

Germline CDR1 MNHEY, CDR2 SVGAGI. V lost 8 bases and J lost 11; bases outside the gene matches: 9. The CDR3 is 13 amino acids. The protocol was immunoSEQ multiplex PCR, while the TCRdb copy is restricted to in-frame clones and leaves out a portion. This sample yields roughly 61,000 clones, of which 87% are seen a single time; under 0.8% belongs to the top ten. About this clone itself: The antigen remains undetermined.

This sample comprised CD4+ or CD8+ T cells sorted from blood, obtained in a trial of the OX40 agonist ivuxolimab. The chain carries TRBV6-5 and TRBJ1-6; 7 positions agree with TRBD1. The clonotype was recovered from an adult with an advanced solid tumor such as melanoma, head and neck, liver or kidney cancer. CDR3 sequence reads: CASAGGNRAPLHF. CDR3 nucleotides: TGTGCCAGCGCAGGGGGTAATAGGGCACCCCTCCACTTT.